One and the same sample provided the 18 T cell receptor beta chains below, sequenced in a study of shared T cell receptors in the human thymus. Assay used: immunoSEQ multiplex PCR; TCRdb lists only in-frame clones, some missing. The sample carries just under 550,000 clones, around 78% recorded once. These same data were also listed under a study on human thymus T cells.

The sequenced material came from thymocytes. Receptors were obtained from a boy less than two years old with a congenital heart defect.

V usage is TRBV28 and J usage is TRBJ1-5, with D hard to call. V gave up 9 bases and J gave up 0 bases, with 12 bases separating them. The CDR3 totals 14 residues. Germline V gene sequence: CDR1 MDHEN, CDR2 SYDVKM. This CDR3 reads CASSRLVSNQPQHF. The CDR3 DNA is TGTGCCAGTTCACGACTGGTTAGCAATCAGCCCCAGCATTTT.

V usage is TRBV19 and J usage is TRBJ2-5, with D possibly TRBD2 on 6 matching bases. Trimming shortened V by 7 bases and J by 1 base, and 13 bases separated the two germline ends. The germline V gene has CDR1 LNHDA and CDR2 SQIVND (reference sequence). The CDR3 has 14 amino acids. The CDR3 loop is CASKAGGVQETQYF. The CDR3 nucleotides read TGTGCCAGTAAGGCCGGAGGGGTCCAAGAGACCCAGTACTTC. The whole variable domain, remainder taken from reference TRBV19 and TRBJ2-5, is DGGITQSPKYLFRKEGQNVTLSCEQNLNHDAMYWYRQDPGQGLRLIYYSQIVNDFQKGDIAEGYSVSREKKESFPLTVTSAQKNPTAFYLCASKAGGVQETQYFGPGTRLLVL.

The V call is TRBV4-1, the J call TRBJ2-3; 7 bases are shared with TRBD2. The CDR3 is 19 amino acids. Germline values: CDR1 MGHRA, CDR2 YSYEKL. With V trimmed by 1 base and J by 4 bases, 17 bases remained unmatched. The CDR3 region has the DNA TGCGCCAGCAGCCAAGTTATGCCGGGGGAGGGCCATGTGGCAGATACGCAGTATTTT. As protein: CASSQVMPGEGHVADTQYF.

CDR3 sequence reads: CASSSRGGRSDTQYF. CDR3 DNA: TGTGCCAGCAGTTCCCGGGGCGGGAGATCAGATACGCAGTATTTT. This chain uses TRBV27 with TRBJ2-3; 7 bases agree with TRBD2. Trimming removed 4 bases from V and 4 bases from J; junction bases left unmatched: 8. This CDR3 has 15 residues. CDR1 is MNHEY, CDR2 SMNVEV, per germline (reference sequence).

The chain recombines TRBV11-2 with TRBJ1-1; 8 nucleotides agree with TRBD1. The CDR3 contains 17 residues. J gave up 1 base and V 1 base, and 8 bases lay outside the gene matches. The germline CDR1 and CDR2 sequences are SGHAT and FQNNGV. For the CDR3, the DNA is TGTGCCAGCAGCTTAGGGGGTGGACAGGGCCCGAACACTGAAGCTTTCTTT. Protein: CASSLGGGQGPNTEAFF.

The chain employs TRBV27 and TRBJ2-7; TRBD1 matches at 9 bases. Germline assignment: CDR1 MNHEY and CDR2 SMNVEV (reference sequence). V lost 4 bases, J lost 3 bases, and 7 bases stayed unmatched. The CDR3 loop spans 15 amino acids. CDR3 bases: TGTGCCAGCAGTTACACCGGGACAGGGAGCTACGAGCAGTACTTC. The encoded protein is CASSYTGTGSYEQYF.

J is TRBJ1-2 and V is TRBV4-3; 8 positions agree with TRBD1. The V segment lost 0 bases and the J segment 4 bases; nucleotides outside the gene matches: 4. CDR1 LGHNA and CDR2 YSLEER come from the germline V gene. There are 15 residues in the CDR3. Written as DNA, the CDR3 is TGCGCCAGCAGCCAAGATCCCACAGGGGGCTATGGCTACACCTTC. Translated, it gives CASSQDPTGGYGYTF.

The V and J genes are TRBV18 and TRBJ2-1; 10 bases fit TRBD1. The CDR3 runs to 15 residues. After removal of 4 bases from V and 4 bases from J, the junction contained 4 bases not matched to a gene. The germline V gene encodes CDR1 KGHSH and CDR2 LQKENI. CDR3 DNA sequence: TGTGCCAGCTCACGTTGGGGACAGGGGTACAATGAGCAGTTCTTC. This codes for CASSRWGQGYNEQFF.

V gene TRBV2 combines with J gene TRBJ2-7, with D maybe TRBD2 (5 bases). V gave up 7 bases and J gave up 0 bases, with 10 bases separating them. Germline CDR1 reads SNHLY; CDR2 reads FYNNEI. This CDR3 has 13 amino acids. CDR3 nucleotide sequence: TGTGCCAGCAACGGGGAGAGCTCCTACGAGCAGTACTTC. This translates into CASNGESSYEQYF. The whole variable domain, remainder taken from reference TRBV2 and TRBJ2-7, is EPEVTQTPSHQVTQMGQEVILRCVPISNHLYFYWYRQILGQKVEFLVSFYNNEISEKSEIFDDQFSVERPDGSNFTLKIRSTKLEDSAMYFCASNGESSYEQYFGPGTRLTVT.

The V and J genes are TRBV11-3 and TRBJ2-7, with no clear D. Trimming cost V 2 bases and J 3 bases, with 14 bases left between them. Germline V gives CDR1 SGHNT, CDR2 YENEEA. This CDR3 region has 15 residues. For the CDR3, the DNA is TGTGCCAGCAGCTTAAGGTTGGCAGGCGACTACGAGCAGTACTTC. It codes for CASSLRLAGDYEQYF. Using reference TRBV11-3 and TRBJ2-7 for the parts outside the CDR3, the full variable domain is EAGVVQSPRYKIIEKKQPVAFWCNPISGHNTLYWYLQNLGQGPELLIRYENEEAVDDSQLPKDRFSAERLKGVDSTLKIQPAELGDSAVYLCASSLRLAGDYEQYFGPGTRLTVT.

This clone is a singleton in its sample. This chain links TRBV6-1 with TRBJ2-7, with 10 bases fitting TRBD2. This CDR3 has 15 residues. V lost 5 bases and J lost 3; bases outside the gene matches: 7. Germline V gene sequence: CDR1 MNHNS, CDR2 SASEGT. CDR3: CASSSVGLAFYEQYF. The CDR3 nucleotides are TGTGCCAGCAGTTCTGTGGGACTAGCGTTCTACGAGCAGTACTTC.

The V and J genes are TRBV7-9 and TRBJ2-7; D may be TRBD1 (6 bases). The CDR3 is 15 residues long. Trimming shortened V by 1 base and J by 2 bases, and 12 bases separated the two germline ends. Germline V gene sequence: CDR1 SEHNR, CDR2 FQNEAQ (reference sequence). DNA of the CDR3: TGTGCCAGCAGCTTAGACAGGGCACGACCCTACGAGCAGTACTTC. Encoded protein: CASSLDRARPYEQYF.

The chain combines TRBV11-3 with TRBJ2-2; 11 bases fit TRBD2. This CDR3 has 19 amino acids. V was clipped by 1 base and J by 2 bases; unmatched bases: 9. CDR1 is SGHNT and CDR2 is YENEEA in the germline V gene. Written as DNA, the CDR3 is TGTGCCAGCAGCTTAGGAGGTTTGGGACTAGCGGTCAACACCGGGGAGCTGTTTTTT. Amino acid sequence: CASSLGGLGLAVNTGELFF.

V is TRBV14 and J is TRBJ2-7; no clear D gene. Germline V gives CDR1 SGHDN, CDR2 FVKESK. Trimming left V 3 bases short and J 3 bases short, with 9 bases between. CDR3 length: 13 residues. CDR3 region: CASSQARYYEQYF. The DNA of the CDR3 is TGTGCCAGCAGCCAGGCCAGGTACTACGAGCAGTACTTC.

This sequence joins TRBV25-1 and TRBJ2-5; 8 bases map to TRBD2. The V and J ends lost 6 bases and 1 base, in that order; junction bases with no gene match: 16. Germline values: CDR1 MGHDK, CDR2 SYGVNS. The CDR3 has 18 amino acids. The CDR3 loop is CASRGGSGRWGFQETQYF. The CDR3 coding sequence is TGTGCCAGCAGGGGCGGGAGCGGGAGATGGGGATTCCAAGAGACCCAGTACTTC.

This chain links TRBV18 with TRBJ2-1, with D perhaps matching TRBD2 (5 bases). CDR1 and CDR2 (germline): KGHSH, LQKENI. Deletions cut 3 bases from V and 8 bases from J, with 14 bases between. The CDR3 consists of 14 residues. Here the CDR3 DNA reads TGTGCCAGCTCACCTCTCCGGGGAGTAGATGAGCAGTTCTTC. Translating gives CASSPLRGVDEQFF.

V is TRBV11-3 and J is TRBJ2-1; 13 bases align to TRBD2. Germline loops: CDR1 SGHNT, CDR2 YENEEA. V lost 4 bases to trimming and J lost 9 bases; unmatched junction nucleotides: 6. The CDR3 sequence is 15 residues long. CDR3 sequence: CASSSGTSGKGEQFF. Here the CDR3 DNA reads TGTGCCAGCAGCTCCGGGACTAGCGGGAAGGGTGAGCAGTTCTTC.

This clone was observed once. This sequence joins TRBV29-1 and TRBJ2-3; the match to TRBD2 covers 9 bases. This CDR3 has 14 amino acids. From germline, CDR1 is SQVTM and CDR2 ANQGSEA. V dropped 4 bases and J dropped 4; count of bases not matched to a gene: 6. The CDR3, as DNA: TGCAGCGTTGGACTAGCGGCGACTCCAGATACGCAGTATTTT. Translated: CSVGLAATPDTQYF.